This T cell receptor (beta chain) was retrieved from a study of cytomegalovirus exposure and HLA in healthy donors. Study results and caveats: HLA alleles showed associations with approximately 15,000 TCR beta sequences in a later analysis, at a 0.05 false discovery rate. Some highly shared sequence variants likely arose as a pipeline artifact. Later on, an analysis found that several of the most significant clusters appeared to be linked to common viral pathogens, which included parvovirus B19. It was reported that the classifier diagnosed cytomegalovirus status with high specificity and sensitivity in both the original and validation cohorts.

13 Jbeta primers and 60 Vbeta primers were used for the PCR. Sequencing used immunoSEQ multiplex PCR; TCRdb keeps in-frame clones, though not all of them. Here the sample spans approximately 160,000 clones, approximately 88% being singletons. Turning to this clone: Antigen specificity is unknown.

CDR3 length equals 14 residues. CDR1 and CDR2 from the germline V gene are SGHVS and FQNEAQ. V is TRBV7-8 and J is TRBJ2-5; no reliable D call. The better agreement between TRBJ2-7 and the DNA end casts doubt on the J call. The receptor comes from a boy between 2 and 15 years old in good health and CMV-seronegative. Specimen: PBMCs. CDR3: CASSFGGSSYEQYF. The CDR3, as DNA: TGTGCCAGCAGCTTTGGCGGAAGCTCCTACGAGCAGTACTTC.